Listed below are T cell receptor beta chains from one sample, sequenced in a study of OX40 agonist ivuxolimab in advanced cancers. Assay: immunoSEQ multiplex PCR; the TCRdb copy retains only in-frame clones and omits some. The sample lists approximately 21,000 clones, roughly 88% occurring once. The material was CD4+ or CD8+ T cells sorted from blood, obtained in a trial of the OX40 agonist ivuxolimab. All receptors come from an adult with an advanced solid tumor such as melanoma, head and neck, liver or kidney cancer. CDR3s include the opening cysteine and the closing phenylalanine or tryptophan. A D gene is named only where the DNA matches it firmly. Size tells how often a clone was seen (once, few, many) or the class of an expanded clone, and some rows leave it out.

>TRBV5-1|TRBJ1-1|-|-
CASSLDPGTEAFF
TGCGCCAGCAGCTTGGATCCGGGAACTGAAGCTTTCTTT
>TRBV13|TRBJ1-1|-|TRBD1
CASSSGTGTTEAFF
TGTGCCAGCAGCTCCGGGACAGGGACCACTGAAGCTTTCTTT
>TRBV30|TRBJ2-1|-|TRBD2
CAWASGTSYNEQFF
TGTGCCTGGGCTAGCGGCACCTCCTACAATGAGCAGTTCTTC
>TRBV6-5|TRBJ2-7|-|TRBD1
CASSPGTGVYEQYF
TGTGCCAGCAGCCCCGGGACAGGGGTCTACGAGCAGTACTTC
>TRBV11-1|TRBJ2-7|-|TRBD2
CASSVSGTSWIYEQYF
TGTGCCAGCAGCGTATCGGGGACTAGCTGGATTTACGAGCAGTACTTC
>TRBV28|TRBJ2-2|-|TRBD1
CASKTGTGDTGELFF
TGTGCCAGCAAAACCGGGACAGGGGACACCGGGGAGCTGTTTTTT
>TRBV7-9|TRBJ1-4|-|-
CASSHFGDNEKLFF
TGTGCCAGCAGCCACTTCGGAGATAATGAAAAACTGTTTTTT
>TRBV5-4|TRBJ2-7|-|TRBD1
CASSSSGTAVYEQYF
TGTGCCAGCAGCTCGTCCGGGACAGCGGTCTACGAGCAGTACTTC
>TRBV2|TRBJ2-1|once|-
CASRDKNHNEQFF
TGTGCCAGCAGGGACAAGAACCACAATGAGCAGTTCTTC
>TRBV6-4|TRBJ2-7|-|TRBD1
CAGPGQESYEQYF
TGTGCCGGCCCGGGACAGGAGTCCTACGAGCAGTACTTC
>TRBV6-5|TRBJ2-7|once|-
CASVREIAYEQYF
TGTGCCAGCGTTAGGGAGATCGCCTACGAGCAGTACTTC
>TRBV4-1|TRBJ2-5|-|-
CASSQDRRETQYF
TGCGCCAGCAGCCAAGATCGTCGCGAGACCCAGTACTTC
>TRBV11-2|TRBJ2-7|-|-
CASSTMTGYDSEQYF
TGTGCCAGCAGCACCATGACAGGCTATGACAGTGAGCAGTACTTC
>TRBV5-1|TRBJ2-5|-|-
CASSLAGTPQYF
TGCGCCAGCAGCTTGGCGGGGACGCCCCAGTACTTC
>TRBV18|TRBJ2-7|-|TRBD1
CASSHWDSLYEQYF
TGTGCCAGCTCACACTGGGACAGCCTCTACGAGCAGTACTTC
>TRBV4-2|TRBJ1-5|once|-
CASSRDGNQPQHF
TGTGCCAGCAGCCGGGACGGGAATCAGCCCCAGCATTTT
>TRBV6-4|TRBJ1-1|-|TRBD1
CASRPGTGGSEAFF
TGTGCCAGCAGGCCCGGGACAGGGGGCTCTGAAGCTTTCTTT
>TRBV15|TRBJ2-1|-|-
CATMFQGDNNEQFF
TGTGCCACCATGTTTCAAGGGGACAACAATGAGCAGTTCTTC
>TRBV7-3|TRBJ2-1|-|-
CASSQLPGGTFGNEQFF
TGCGCCAGCAGCCAACTACCTGGGGGGACATTTGGTAATGAGCAGTTCTTC
>TRBV5-4|TRBJ2-1|-|TRBD1
CASSLEIGDRGVNEQFF
TGTGCCAGCAGCTTGGAAATAGGGGACAGGGGAGTCAATGAGCAGTTCTTC
>TRBV18|TRBJ1-2|-|TRBD1
CASSEWDRNYGYTF
TGTGCCAGCTCAGAATGGGACAGGAACTATGGCTACACCTTC
>TRBV27|TRBJ2-1|-|TRBD2
CASSLTSGSYNEQFF
TGTGCCAGCAGTTTAACTAGCGGGAGCTACAATGAGCAGTTCTTC
>TRBV5-1|TRBJ1-2|-|-
CASSLGAGLNYGYTF
TGCGCCAGCAGCTTGGGGGCAGGGTTAAACTATGGCTACACCTTC
>TRBV7-6|TRBJ2-2|-|-
CASRGYGELFF
TGTGCCAGCCGGGGGTACGGGGAGCTGTTTTTT
>TRBV30|TRBJ1-2|-|-
CAWGPTRSGGYTF
TGTGCCTGGGGGCCAACCCGGTCGGGGGGCTACACCTTC
>TRBV29-1|TRBJ2-2|-|TRBD2
CSVEDTTSGGGYTGELFF
TGCAGCGTTGAAGATACGACTAGCGGCGGGGGGTACACCGGGGAGCTGTTTTTT
>TRBV19|TRBJ1-1|-|-
CASRWGGEAFF
TGTGCCAGTAGGTGGGGCGGGGAAGCTTTCTTT
>TRBV7-9|TRBJ2-2|-|TRBD1
CATQGALAFGELFF
TGTGCCACTCAGGGGGCGCTTGCCTTCGGGGAGCTGTTTTTT
>TRBV30|TRBJ1-2|medium-sized|TRBD1
CAWTPGQGSSYTF
TGTGCCTGGACTCCGGGACAGGGGTCCAGCTACACCTTC
>TRBV11-2|TRBJ1-1|-|-
CASSLDLVHRENTEAFF
TGTGCCAGCAGCTTAGATCTTGTGCACAGGGAAAACACTGAAGCTTTCTTT
>TRBV11-2|TRBJ2-1|-|TRBD2
CASSLIAGGHYEQFF
TGTGCCAGCAGCCTAATAGCGGGAGGGCATTATGAGCAGTTCTTC
>TRBV6-5|TRBJ2-1|-|TRBD2
CASSPGLGSSNEQFF
TGTGCCAGCAGTCCAGGACTAGGTTCGAGCAATGAGCAGTTCTTC
>TRBV7-9|TRBJ1-2|-|-
CASSWTPEGYTF
TGTGCCAGCAGCTGGACCCCGGAGGGCTACACCTTC
>TRBV29-1|TRBJ2-6|-|-
CSVFGLIGANVLTF
TGCAGCGTCTTCGGACTCATTGGGGCCAACGTCCTGACTTTC
>TRBV11-2|TRBJ2-2|-|-
CASSLFKGIRTGELFF
TGTGCCAGCAGCTTATTTAAGGGTATAAGGACCGGGGAGCTGTTTTTT
>TRBV7-8|TRBJ2-5|-|-
CASSDRVPVAQYF
TGTGCCAGCAGCGACAGAGTCCCGGTGGCCCAGTACTTC
>TRBV30|TRBJ2-1|-|TRBD2
CAWSRLAGLLLEQFF
TGTGCCTGGTCCCGCCTAGCGGGGCTCCTTCTCGAGCAGTTCTTC
>TRBV27|TRBJ2-7|-|TRBD1
CASSFQGAIDEQYF
TGTGCCAGCAGTTTTCAGGGGGCTATCGACGAGCAGTACTTC
>TRBV18|TRBJ2-7|-|-
CARDIQGEQYF
TGTGCCAGGGATATCCAGGGCGAGCAGTACTTC
>TRBV6-4|TRBJ2-3|-|-
CASSDSETDTQYF
TGTGCCAGCAGTGACTCGGAAACAGATACGCAGTATTTT
>TRBV5-4|TRBJ2-2|-|-
CASSPTSVGNTGELFF
TGTGCCAGCAGCCCGACTAGTGTGGGGAACACCGGGGAGCTGTTTTTT
>TRBV13|TRBJ2-5|-|TRBD2
CASSLGLAVDETQYF
TGTGCCAGCAGCTTGGGACTAGCGGTTGATGAGACCCAGTACTTC
>TRBV9|TRBJ2-3|-|TRBD1
CASSVGAGGVTDTQYF
TGTGCCAGCAGCGTAGGGGCAGGGGGTGTCACAGATACGCAGTATTTT
>TRBV5-1|TRBJ2-7|-|TRBD1
CASSSPGTGSTYEQYF
TGCGCCAGCAGCTCCCCGGGGACAGGGAGTACCTACGAGCAGTACTTC
>TRBV6-1|TRBJ1-2|-|-
CASSEQYANYGYTF
TGTGCCAGCAGTGAACAGTATGCCAACTATGGCTACACCTTC